The source of this TCR beta chain is a study of blood T cell repertoires in COVID-19. About the research overall: Acute-phase and convalescent COVID-19 samples originated in the United States, Italy and Spain. PBMCs, B-cell-depleted T cells, or T cells were the source of the cDNA or gDNA that made up the material.

Per the study methods: Estimation of nucleated cell counts was performed using reference gene primer amplification. Assay: immunoSEQ multiplex PCR; the TCRdb copy retains only in-frame clones and omits some. V and J calls and clone size are those listed in that table; D and trimming were worked out from the DNA. The data show 20,000 to 30,000 clones, approximately 64% seen once. V shed 6 bases, J shed 10 bases, and the junction held 20 bases outside the gene matches. Germline values: CDR1 MGHRA, CDR2 YSYEKL. This CDR3 contains 17 residues. The chain recombines TRBV4-1 with TRBJ2-1; 8 bases map to TRBD2. The specimen sequenced was peripheral blood. The clonotype comes from a man in his fifties or sixties with active or convalescent COVID-19. Written as DNA, the CDR3 is TGCGCCAGCAGAGAAGCCCTCAGCGGGAGTCGCACGGGGGAGCAGTTCTTC. It yields the protein CASREALSGSRTGEQFF.